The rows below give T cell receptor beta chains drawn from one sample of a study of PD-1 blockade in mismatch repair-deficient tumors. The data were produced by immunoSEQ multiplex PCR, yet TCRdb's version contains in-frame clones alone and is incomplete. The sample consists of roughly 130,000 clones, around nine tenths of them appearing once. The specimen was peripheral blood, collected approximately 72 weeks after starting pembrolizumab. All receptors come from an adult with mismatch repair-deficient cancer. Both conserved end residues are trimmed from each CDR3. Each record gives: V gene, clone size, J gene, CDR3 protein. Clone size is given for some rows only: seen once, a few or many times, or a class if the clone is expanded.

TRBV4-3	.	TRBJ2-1	ASSQEKTSYNEQF
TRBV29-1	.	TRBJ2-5	SVVPRLVPGMETQY
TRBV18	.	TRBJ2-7	ASSPARDRAYEQY
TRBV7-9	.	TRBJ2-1	ASSPENSYNEQF
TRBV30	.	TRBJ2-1	AWSSGVEQF
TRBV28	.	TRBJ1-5	ASSPPPMDSFSNQPQH
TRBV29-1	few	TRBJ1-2	SVRRQEHYGYT
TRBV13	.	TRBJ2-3	ASSLGRGTDTQY
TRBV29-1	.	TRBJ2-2	SVDLAGELF
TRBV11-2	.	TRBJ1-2	ASSLSILNYGYT
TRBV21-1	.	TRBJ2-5	ASSTGEGGEETQY
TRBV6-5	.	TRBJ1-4	ASSYTATGPGKLF
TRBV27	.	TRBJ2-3	ASSRTGGGLAGTDTQY
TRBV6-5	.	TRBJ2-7	ASSYSRNEQY
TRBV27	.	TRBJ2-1	ASSWGSSYNEQF
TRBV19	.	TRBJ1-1	ASTDPGQGSTEAF
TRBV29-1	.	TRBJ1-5	SVIVGSNQPQH
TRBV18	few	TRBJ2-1	ASSPGTSKVHEQF
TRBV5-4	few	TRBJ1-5	ASSRDRGHSNQPQH
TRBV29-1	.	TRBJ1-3	SVEDPGGNSGNTIY
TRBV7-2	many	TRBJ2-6	ASSFDPNVLT
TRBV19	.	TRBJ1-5	ASRIRGPTLNSPQPQH
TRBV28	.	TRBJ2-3	ASSFDGRVTDTQY
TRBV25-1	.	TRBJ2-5	ASSLGTSGSGETQY
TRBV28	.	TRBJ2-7	ASSPFSGSSYEQY
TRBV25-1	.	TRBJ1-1	ASSLGNTEAF
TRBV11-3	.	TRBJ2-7	ASGQTGSPAIYEQY
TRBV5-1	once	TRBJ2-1	ASSLERAGQAQF
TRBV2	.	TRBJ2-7	ASSLGGEQY
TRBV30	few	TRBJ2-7	AWSRSTYEQY
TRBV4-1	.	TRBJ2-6	ASSQSIAGGAGANVLT